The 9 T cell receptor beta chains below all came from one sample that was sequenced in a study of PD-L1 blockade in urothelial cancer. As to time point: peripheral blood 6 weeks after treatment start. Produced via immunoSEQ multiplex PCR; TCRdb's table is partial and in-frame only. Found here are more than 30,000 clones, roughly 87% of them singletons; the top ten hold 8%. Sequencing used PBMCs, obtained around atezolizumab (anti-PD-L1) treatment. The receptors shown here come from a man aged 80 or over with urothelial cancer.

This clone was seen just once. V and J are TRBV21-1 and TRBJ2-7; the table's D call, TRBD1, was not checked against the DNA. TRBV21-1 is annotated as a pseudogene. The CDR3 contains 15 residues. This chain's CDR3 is CASKALSGATYEQYF. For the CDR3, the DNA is TGTGCCAGCAAAGCACTCTCAGGGGCCACCTACGAGCAGTACTTC.

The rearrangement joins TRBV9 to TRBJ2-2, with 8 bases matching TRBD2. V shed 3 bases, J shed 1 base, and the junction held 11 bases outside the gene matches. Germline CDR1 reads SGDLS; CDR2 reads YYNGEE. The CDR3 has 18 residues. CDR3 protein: CASSGGGLGTVNTGELFF. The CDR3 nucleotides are TGTGCCAGCAGCGGCGGGGGGCTAGGGACGGTGAACACCGGGGAGCTGTTTTTT. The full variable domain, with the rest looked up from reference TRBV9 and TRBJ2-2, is DSGVTQTPKHLITATGQRVTLRCSPRSGDLSVYWYQQSLDQGLQFLIQYYNGEERAKGNILERFSAQQFPDLHSELNLSSLELGDSALYFCASSGGGLGTVNTGELFFGEGSRLTVL.

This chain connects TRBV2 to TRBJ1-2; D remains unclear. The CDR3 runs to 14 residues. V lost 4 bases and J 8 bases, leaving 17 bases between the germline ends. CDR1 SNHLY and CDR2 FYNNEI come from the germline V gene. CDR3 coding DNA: TGTGCCAGCAGTGTCTGGGAGGCTACTAGAGGCTACACCTTC. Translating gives CASSVWEATRGYTF.

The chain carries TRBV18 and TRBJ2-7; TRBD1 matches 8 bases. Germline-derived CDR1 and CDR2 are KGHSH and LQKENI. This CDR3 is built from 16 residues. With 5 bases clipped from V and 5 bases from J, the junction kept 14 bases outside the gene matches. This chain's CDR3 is CASSFISTGGDHEQYF. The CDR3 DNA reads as TGTGCCAGCTCATTTATTAGTACAGGGGGTGATCACGAGCAGTACTTC.

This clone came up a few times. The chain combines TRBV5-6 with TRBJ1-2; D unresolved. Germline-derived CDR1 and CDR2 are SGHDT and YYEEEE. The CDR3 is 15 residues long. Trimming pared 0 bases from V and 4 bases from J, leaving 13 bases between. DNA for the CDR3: TGTGCCAGCAGCTTGGGGCCAGAAGTGGCCTATGGCTACACCTTC. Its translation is CASSLGPEVAYGYTF.

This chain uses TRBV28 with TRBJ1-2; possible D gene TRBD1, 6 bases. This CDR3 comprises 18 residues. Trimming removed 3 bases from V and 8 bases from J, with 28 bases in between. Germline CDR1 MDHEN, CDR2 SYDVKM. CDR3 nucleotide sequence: TGTGCCAGCAGTTTTGGAGTGGGCACGGGACACCTAGGAGGAGGCTACACCTTC. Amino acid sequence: CASSFGVGTGHLGGGYTF.

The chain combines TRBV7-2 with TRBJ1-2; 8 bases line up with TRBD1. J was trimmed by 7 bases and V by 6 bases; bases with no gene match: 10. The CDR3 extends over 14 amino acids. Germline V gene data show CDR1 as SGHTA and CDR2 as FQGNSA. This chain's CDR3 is CASRTPGGGGGYTF. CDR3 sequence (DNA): TGTGCCAGCAGAACCCCAGGGGGCGGTGGTGGCTACACCTTC.

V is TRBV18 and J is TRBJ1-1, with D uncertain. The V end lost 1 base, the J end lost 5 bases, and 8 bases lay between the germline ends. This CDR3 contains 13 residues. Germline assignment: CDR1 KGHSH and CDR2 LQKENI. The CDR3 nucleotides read TGTGCCAGCTCACCACATCCGGAGACTGAAGCTTTCTTT. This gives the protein CASSPHPETEAFF.

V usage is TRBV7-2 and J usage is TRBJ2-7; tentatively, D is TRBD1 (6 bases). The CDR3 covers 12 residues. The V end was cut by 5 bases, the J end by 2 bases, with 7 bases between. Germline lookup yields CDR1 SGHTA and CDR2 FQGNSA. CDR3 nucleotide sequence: TGTGCCAGCAGCCGGGACACCTACGAGCAGTACTTC. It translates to CASSRDTYEQYF. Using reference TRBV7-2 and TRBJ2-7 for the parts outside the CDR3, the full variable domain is GAGVSQSPSNKVTEKGKDVELRCDPISGHTALYWYRQSLGQGLEFLIYFQGNSAPDKSGLPSDRFSAERTGGSVSTLTIQRTQQEDSAVYLCASSRDTYEQYFGPGTRLTVT.